This entry features one TCR beta chain sequence. The CDR3 covers 16 residues. These data are taken from a study of blood T cell repertoires in COVID-19. Study members were between about 18 and 100 years old and lived in some 26 US regions. Participant-given clinical history determined each cohort assignment. As processed by the authors: Scientists estimated how many nucleated cells there were by amplifying reference gene primers. TCRdb's table, derived via immunoSEQ multiplex PCR, lists solely in-frame clones and lacks some. That table furnishes V, J and clone size, whereas the DNA furnished D and trimming. The data hold some 460,000 clones, with about 85% observed a single time.

The specimen sequenced was PBMCs or T cells enriched from blood (not recorded which). V gene TRBV21-1 combines with J gene TRBJ2-2; the table assigns TRBD2, which was not confirmed against the DNA. TRBV21-1 constitutes a pseudogene. This sequence originates from a woman aged 18-29 years who had recovered from COVID-19. The CDR3 is CASGDLAGALGGELFF. The CDR3 DNA follows: TGTGCCAGCGGGGACCTAGCGGGGGCTTTGGGAGGGGAGCTGTTTTTT.